The T cell receptor (beta chain) under discussion was sequenced for a study of CD8 T cells in Susac syndrome. With random hexamers, reverse transcription was performed on about 0.5 to 1 ug of RNA. TCR beta CDR3 was amplified by immunoSEQ multiplex PCR. This amplification extended across 54 Vbeta and 13 Jbeta segments. TCRdb recomputed calls from the immunoSEQ multiplex PCR reads with MiXCR, one row per CDR3 protein. This repertoire shows 200,000 or so distinct CDR3 sequences, nearly 97% found once; its top ten account for around 0.092%. It was negative isolation that provided the CD8+ and CD4+ T cells, whereas TEMRA cells were enriched by FACS. Trimming removed 7 bases from V and 3 bases from J; junction bases left unmatched: 6. Germline values: CDR1 SGDLS, CDR2 YYNGEE. The CDR3 extends over 15 amino acids.

V usage is TRBV9 and J usage is TRBJ2-3; 12 bases line up with TRBD2. Sequencing input: CD4+ T cells from PBMCs. The clonotype was recovered from a human donor with Susac syndrome. The CDR3 sequence: CASDTSGGKTDTQYF. CDR3 in DNA: TGTGCCAGCGACACTAGCGGGGGGAAGACAGATACGCAGTATTTT.